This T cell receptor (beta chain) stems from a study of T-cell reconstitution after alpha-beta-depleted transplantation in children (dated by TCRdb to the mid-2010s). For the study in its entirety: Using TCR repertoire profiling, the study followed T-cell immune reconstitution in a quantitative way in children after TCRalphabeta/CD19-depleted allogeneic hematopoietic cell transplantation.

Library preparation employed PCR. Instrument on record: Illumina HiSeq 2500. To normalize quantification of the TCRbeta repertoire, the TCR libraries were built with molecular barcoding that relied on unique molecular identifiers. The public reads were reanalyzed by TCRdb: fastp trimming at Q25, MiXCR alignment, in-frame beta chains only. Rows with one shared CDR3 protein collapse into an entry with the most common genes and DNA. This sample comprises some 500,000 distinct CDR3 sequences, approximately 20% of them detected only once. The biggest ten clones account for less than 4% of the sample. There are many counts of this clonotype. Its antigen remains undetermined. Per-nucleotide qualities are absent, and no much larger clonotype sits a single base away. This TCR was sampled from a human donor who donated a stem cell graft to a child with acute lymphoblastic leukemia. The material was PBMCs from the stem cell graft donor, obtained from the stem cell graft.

The CDR3 has the sequence CASSSGNSPLHF. The nucleotide sequence is given as TGTGCCAGCAGTTCCGGGAATTCACCCCTCCACTTT. Recombination joined TRBV12-3 or TRBV12-4 with TRBJ1-6; the D gene cannot be resolved reliably. The CDR3 has 12 amino acids, counting the end cysteine and phenylalanine. Of the read, only the CDR3 DNA is kept; its 36 bases are in frame from base 1. The junction shows trimming of 4 bases on V and 7 bases on J, plus 5 bases between the germline ends.